What follows are 9 T cell receptor beta chains derived from one specimen sequenced in a study of shared clonotypes between healthy human individuals. The protocol was immunoSEQ multiplex PCR, while the TCRdb copy is restricted to in-frame clones and leaves out a portion. In the table there are about 2.3 million clones, 92% of which are singletons. The sequencing sample was made of naive CD4+ T cells from PBMCs. Subset reported: CD45RA+ positively selected. The receptors were gathered from a man younger than 35 in good health. Some clones in this sample may be carry-over from other donors' samples.

This clone occurred once. The chain combines TRBV28 with TRBJ1-3; D unclear. The germline V gene has CDR1 MDHEN and CDR2 SYDVKM. The V and J ends lost 2 bases and 0 bases respectively, with 8 bases between them. This CDR3 region has 15 residues. The DNA for the CDR3 is TGTGCCAGCAGTTTAGTCAGGAGCTCTGGAAACACCATATATTTT. This gives the protein CASSLVRSSGNTIYF. Full variable domain (outside the CDR3, taken from reference TRBV28 and TRBJ1-3): DVKVTQSSRYLVKRTGEKVFLECVQDMDHENMFWYRQDPGLGLRLIYFSYDVKMKEKGDIPEGYSVSREKKERFSLILESASTNQTSMYLCASSLVRSSGNTIYFGEGSWLTVV.

CDR3 sequence (DNA): TGTGCCCGGCGGACAGGTACGGGTGGGAATGAGCAGTTCTTC. Residues: CARRTGTGGNEQFF. The rearrangement links TRBV27 to TRBJ2-1, with 7 bases that match TRBD1. CDR1 MNHEY and CDR2 SMNVEV come from the germline V gene (reference sequence). The CDR3 runs to 14 residues. Unmatched junction bases numbered 14, after V lost 11 bases and J lost 7 bases.

The chain links TRBV4-2 to TRBJ2-1, with TRBD2 matching 16 bases. The CDR3 runs 19 residues. The V and J ends lost 4 bases and 6 bases, in that order; junction bases with no gene match: 12. Germline loops: CDR1 LGHNA, CDR2 YNFKEQ. CDR3 in DNA: TGTGCCAGCAGCCCGTCCGGGACTAGCGGGAGGGCCTTATTCAATGAGCAGTTCTTC. This sequence encodes CASSPSGTSGRALFNEQFF.

The V call is TRBV10-1, the J call TRBJ2-1; TRBD2 matches 8 bases. Germline trimming cut 3 bases from V and 3 bases from J; bases unmatched to any gene: 10. CDR1 is WNHNN and CDR2 is SYGVQD in the germline V gene (reference sequence). This CDR3 has 17 residues. The CDR3: CASSDGESGRVYNEQFF. The CDR3 DNA follows: TGCGCCAGCAGTGACGGGGAGAGCGGGAGAGTCTACAATGAGCAGTTCTTC.

V and J are TRBV5-4 and TRBJ2-3; TRBD1 is a possible D gene (6 bases). CDR3 length: 14 residues. Per germline, CDR1 SGHNT and CDR2 YYREEE (reference sequence). The ends were cut back, 5 bases at V and 1 base at J, with 11 bases in the middle. The CDR3 spells CASRGQRGTDTQYF. CDR3 DNA: TGTGCCAGCAGGGGACAAAGGGGCACAGATACGCAGTATTTT.

The chain recombines TRBV11-1 with TRBJ2-3, with TRBD2 identical over 13 bases. This CDR3 has 15 residues. J was trimmed by 7 bases and V by 6 bases; bases with no gene match: 7. Germline V CDR1 and CDR2: SGHAT, FQDESV (reference sequence). The CDR3 sequence: CASRTTSGRANTQYF. CDR3 DNA sequence: TGTGCCAGCAGAACTACTAGCGGGAGGGCCAATACGCAGTATTTT.

V and J are TRBV19 and TRBJ2-2, with a weak D call TRBD2 (6 bases). Germline V gene lookup returns CDR1 LNHDA and CDR2 SQIVND (reference sequence). This CDR3 is 15 amino acids long. Trimming removed 3 bases from V and 5 bases from J, with 13 bases in between. The chain's CDR3 is CASSISLAGTGELFF. DNA of the CDR3: TGTGCCAGTAGTATTAGTTTGGCGGGAACCGGGGAGCTGTTTTTT.

V gene TRBV18 combines with J gene TRBJ1-4, with D hard to call. Trimming cost V 3 bases and J 0 bases, with 8 bases left between them. The CDR3 length is 15 residues. Per the germline V gene, CDR1 is KGHSH and CDR2 is LQKENI. In DNA, the CDR3 is TGTGCCAGCTCACCCAACACGACAACTAATGAAAAACTGTTTTTT. It is translated as CASSPNTTTNEKLFF.

The chain combines TRBV7-9 with TRBJ2-7; D perhaps matches TRBD2 (7 bases). Trimming pared 1 base from V and 4 bases from J, leaving 17 bases between. Per the germline V gene, CDR1 is SEHNR and CDR2 is FQNEAQ (reference sequence). There are 16 residues in the CDR3. This CDR3 is CASSLDWGAGDYEQYF. CDR3 DNA: TGTGCCAGCAGCTTAGATTGGGGGGCGGGGGATTACGAGCAGTACTTC.